This T cell receptor (beta chain) comes out of a study of OX40 agonist ivuxolimab in advanced cancers. Study background: Patients undergoing dose escalation presented with hepatocellular carcinoma, melanoma, renal cell or head and neck cancer. Study-wide results and caveats: CD8+ T cells (on average) carried more expanded clones than CD4+ T cells. It was not determined which antigens were specifically recognized by the peripheral T cells that had undergone clonal expansion.

V lost 5 bases and J lost 2, with 6 bases in between. In germline, CDR1 is SGHTA, CDR2 FQGNSA. This CDR3 spans 13 amino acids. On cycle 4 day 1 and cycle 7 day 1, as well as at baseline, blood was sampled. The repertoire was sequenced with immunoSEQ multiplex PCR; TCRdb's copy has only in-frame clones and lacks some. The table has fewer than 80,000 clones, roughly 85% seen once. A word on this clone: Its antigen is not identified.

This specimen was CD4+ or CD8+ T cells sorted from blood, taken in a trial of the OX40 agonist ivuxolimab. The rearrangement joins TRBV7-2 to TRBJ2-2; unclear D gene. The source is an adult with an advanced solid tumor such as melanoma, head and neck, liver or kidney cancer. The CDR3: CASSTRNTGELFF. The CDR3 coding sequence is TGTGCCAGCAGCACCCGCAACACCGGGGAGCTGTTTTTT.